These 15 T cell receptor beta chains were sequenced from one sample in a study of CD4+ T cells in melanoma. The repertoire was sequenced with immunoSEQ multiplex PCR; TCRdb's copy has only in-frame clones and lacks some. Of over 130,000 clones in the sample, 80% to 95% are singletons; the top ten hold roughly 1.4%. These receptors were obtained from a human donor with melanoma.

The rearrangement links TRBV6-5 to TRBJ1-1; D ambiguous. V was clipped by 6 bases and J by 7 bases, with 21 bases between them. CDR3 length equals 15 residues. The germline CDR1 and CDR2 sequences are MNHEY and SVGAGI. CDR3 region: CASSPSGTRRREAFF. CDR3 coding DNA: TGTGCCAGCAGCCCAAGCGGTACAAGGAGACGTGAAGCTTTCTTT.

The CDR3 nucleotides are TGTGCCAGTATGGGGCTGCTTGAAGCTTTCTTT. Its protein is CASMGLLEAFF. The rearrangement uses TRBV6-5 and TRBJ1-1, with D tentatively TRBD1 (5 bases). The CDR3 is 11 residues long. Per the germline V gene, CDR1 is MNHEY and CDR2 is SVGAGI. The V and J ends lost 9 bases and 7 bases respectively, with 12 bases between them.

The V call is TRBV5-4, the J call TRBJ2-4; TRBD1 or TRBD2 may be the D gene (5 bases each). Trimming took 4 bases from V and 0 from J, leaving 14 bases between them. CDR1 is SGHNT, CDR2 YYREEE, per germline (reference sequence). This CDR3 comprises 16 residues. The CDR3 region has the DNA TGTGCCAGCAGCGTCCGGGGCGACCTAGCCAAAAACATTCAGTACTTC. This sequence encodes CASSVRGDLAKNIQYF.

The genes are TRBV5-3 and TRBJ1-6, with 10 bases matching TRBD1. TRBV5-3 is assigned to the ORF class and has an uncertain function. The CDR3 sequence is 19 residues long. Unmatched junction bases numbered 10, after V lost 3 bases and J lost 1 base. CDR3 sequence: CARSSTARDRGSYNSPLHF. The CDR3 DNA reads TGTGCCAGAAGCTCCACGGCCCGGGACAGGGGTTCCTATAATTCACCCCTCCACTTT.

The CDR3 bases are TGTGCCAGCAGCCGCCTACTAGCGCGGGAGACCCAGTACTTC. Protein sequence: CASSRLLARETQYF. The chain couples TRBV14 to TRBJ2-5, with 7 bases fitting TRBD2. CDR1 and CDR2 from the germline V gene are SGHDN and FVKESK. The CDR3 is 14 amino acids. Trimming removed 4 bases from V and 5 bases from J; junction bases left unmatched: 7. The full variable domain, its missing parts supplied by reference TRBV14 and TRBJ2-5, is EAGVTQFPSHSVIEKGQTVTLRCDPISGHDNLYWYRRVMGKEIKFLLHFVKESKQDESGMPNNRFLAERTGGTYSTLKVQPAELEDSGVYFCASSRLLARETQYFGPGTRLLVL.

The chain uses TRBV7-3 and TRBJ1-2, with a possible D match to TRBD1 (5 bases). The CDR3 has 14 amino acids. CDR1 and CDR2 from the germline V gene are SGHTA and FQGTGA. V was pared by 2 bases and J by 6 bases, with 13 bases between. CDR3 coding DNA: TGTGCCAGCAGCTTAGGTCGGGGGTTGGATGGCTACACCTTC. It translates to CASSLGRGLDGYTF.

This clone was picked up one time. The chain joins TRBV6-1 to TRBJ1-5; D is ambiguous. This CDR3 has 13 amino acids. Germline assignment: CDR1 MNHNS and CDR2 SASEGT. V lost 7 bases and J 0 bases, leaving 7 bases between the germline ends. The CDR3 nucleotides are TGTGCCAGCATGAGGGATAGCAATCAGCCCCAGCATTTT. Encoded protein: CASMRDSNQPQHF.

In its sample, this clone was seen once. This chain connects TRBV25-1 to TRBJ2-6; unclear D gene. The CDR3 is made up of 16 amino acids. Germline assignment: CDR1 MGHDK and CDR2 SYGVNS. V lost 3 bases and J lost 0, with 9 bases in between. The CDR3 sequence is CASSDPGLSGANVLTF. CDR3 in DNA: TGTGCCAGCAGTGACCCTGGCCTCTCTGGGGCCAACGTCCTGACTTTC.

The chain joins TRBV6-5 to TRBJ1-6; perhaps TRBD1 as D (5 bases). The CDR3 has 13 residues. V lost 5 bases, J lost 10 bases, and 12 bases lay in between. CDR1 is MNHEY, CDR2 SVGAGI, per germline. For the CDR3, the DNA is TGTGCCAGCAGTCTCCAGGGTAGCTCACCCCTCCACTTT. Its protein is CASSLQGSSPLHF.

The CDR3, as DNA: TGTGCCAGCAGCCTGGGCCCGTGGGAGGACACTGAAGCTTTCTTT. Encoded protein: CASSLGPWEDTEAFF. The V and J genes are TRBV7-2 and TRBJ1-1, with D hard to call. Trimming pared 5 bases from V and 3 bases from J, leaving 16 bases between. From germline, CDR1 is SGHTA and CDR2 FQGNSA. The length of the CDR3 is 15 residues.

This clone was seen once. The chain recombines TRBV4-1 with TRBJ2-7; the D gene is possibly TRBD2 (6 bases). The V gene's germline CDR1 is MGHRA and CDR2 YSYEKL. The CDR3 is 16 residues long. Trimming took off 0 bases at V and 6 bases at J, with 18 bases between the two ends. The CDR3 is CASSQDPAGRRSEQYF. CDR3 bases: TGCGCCAGCAGCCAAGATCCGGCAGGGAGGAGGTCCGAGCAGTACTTC.

The CDR3 DNA follows: TGTGCCTGGAGTGTAGGAGGGGGTCCAAACAATGAGCAGTTCTTC. Translating it yields CAWSVGGGPNNEQFF. This chain connects TRBV30 to TRBJ2-1, with D possibly called TRBD1 or TRBD2 (6 bases each). CDR1 is GTSNPN and CDR2 is SVGIG in the germline V gene (reference sequence). V was shortened by 0 bases and J by 5 bases, with 14 bases between the two germline ends. The CDR3 totals 15 residues. Using reference TRBV30 and TRBJ2-1 for the parts outside the CDR3, the full variable domain is SQTIHQWPATLVQPVGSPLSLECTVEGTSNPNLYWYRQAAGRGLQLLFYSVGIGQISSEVPQNLSASRPQDRQFILSSKKLLLSDSGFYLCAWSVGGGPNNEQFFGPGTRLTVL.

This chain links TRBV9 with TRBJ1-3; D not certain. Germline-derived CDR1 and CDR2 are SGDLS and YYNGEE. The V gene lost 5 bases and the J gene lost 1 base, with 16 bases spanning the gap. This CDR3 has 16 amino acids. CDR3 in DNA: TGTGCCAGCAGTGCCAGGTCACACGCGTCTGGAAACACCATATATTTT. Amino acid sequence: CASSARSHASGNTIYF.

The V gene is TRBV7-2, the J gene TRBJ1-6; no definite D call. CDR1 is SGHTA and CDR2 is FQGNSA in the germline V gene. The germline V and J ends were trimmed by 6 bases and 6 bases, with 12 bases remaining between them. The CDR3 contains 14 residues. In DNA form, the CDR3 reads TGTGCCAGCAGTTCAAGAGCTACTAATTCACCCCTCCACTTT. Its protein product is CASSSRATNSPLHF.

This CDR3 is CASSRTSGASTDTQYF. The CDR3 nucleotides read TGCGCCAGCAGCCGGACTAGCGGGGCTAGCACAGATACGCAGTATTTT. The gene calls are TRBV5-1 and TRBJ2-3, with TRBD2 matching 12 bases. CDR1 and CDR2 (germline): SGHRS, YFSETQ. Trimming cost V 4 bases and J 0 bases; bases outside gene matches: 3. This CDR3 region has 16 residues.